This T cell receptor (beta chain) was retrieved from a study of blood T cell repertoires in COVID-19. Study information: Samples taken during acute and convalescent COVID-19 were collected in the United States, Italy and Spain.

Repertoires were generated with immunoSEQ multiplex PCR, while TCRdb's copy carries only in-frame clones and drops some. The table has roughly 160,000 clones, around 84% seen once. Only one count was recorded for this clone. Germline-derived CDR1 and CDR2 are SEHNR and FQNEAQ (reference sequence). V was trimmed by 10 bases and J by 8 bases, leaving 15 bases between them. CDR3 length: 12 amino acids. V and J are TRBV7-9 and TRBJ1-5; D possibly corresponds to TRBD1 (6 bases). The origin of this receptor is a woman of 80 years or more with COVID-19, enrolled during active disease. Sequencing was done on a sample of peripheral blood. CDR3 loop: CATVRGEEPQHF. The CDR3 DNA reads TGTGCCACCGTCAGGGGAGAGGAGCCCCAGCATTTT.